This TCR beta chain was identified during a study of control samples from healthy donors and cancer patients. Sequencing was performed with immunoSEQ multiplex PCR; in TCRdb, only in-frame clones are kept and a portion is missing. In the table there are some 150,000 clones, under 96% of which are singletons. The V segment lost 5 bases and the J segment 3 bases; nucleotides outside the gene matches: 13. Germline-derived CDR1 and CDR2 are MDHEN and SYDVKM. The CDR3 spans 16 residues. The genes are TRBV28 and TRBJ2-7, with TRBD1 matching 7 bases. The receptor was isolated from a woman aged 25 to 39 in good health. The sample taken for sequencing was blood. The CDR3 sequence: CASSPPRQGGIYEQYF. Here the CDR3 DNA reads TGTGCCAGCAGTCCCCCCAGACAGGGTGGTATCTACGAGCAGTACTTC.